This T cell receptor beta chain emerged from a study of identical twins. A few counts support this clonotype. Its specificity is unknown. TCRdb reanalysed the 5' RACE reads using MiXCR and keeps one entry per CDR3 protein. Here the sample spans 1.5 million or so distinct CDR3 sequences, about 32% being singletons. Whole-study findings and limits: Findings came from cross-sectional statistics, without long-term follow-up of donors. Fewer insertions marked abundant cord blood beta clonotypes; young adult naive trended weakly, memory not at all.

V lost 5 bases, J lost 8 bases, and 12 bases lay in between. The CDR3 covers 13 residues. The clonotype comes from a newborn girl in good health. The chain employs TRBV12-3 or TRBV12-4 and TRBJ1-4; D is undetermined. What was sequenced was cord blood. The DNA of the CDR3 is TGTGCCAGCAGTCAAGGTCGCGCAGAAAAACTGTTTTTT. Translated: CASSQGRAEKLFF.